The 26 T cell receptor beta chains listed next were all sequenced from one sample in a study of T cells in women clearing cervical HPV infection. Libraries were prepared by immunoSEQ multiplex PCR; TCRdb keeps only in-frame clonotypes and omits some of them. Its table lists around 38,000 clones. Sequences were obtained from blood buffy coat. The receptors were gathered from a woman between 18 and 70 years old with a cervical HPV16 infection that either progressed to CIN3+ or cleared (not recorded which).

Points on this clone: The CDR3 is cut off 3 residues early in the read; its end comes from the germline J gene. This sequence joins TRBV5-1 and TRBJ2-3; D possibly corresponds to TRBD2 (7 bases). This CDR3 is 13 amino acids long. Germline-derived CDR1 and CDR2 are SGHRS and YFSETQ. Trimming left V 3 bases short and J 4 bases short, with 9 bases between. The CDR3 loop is CASSSRGPDTQYF. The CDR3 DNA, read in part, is TGCGCCAGCAGCTCGCGGGGGCCAGATACG.

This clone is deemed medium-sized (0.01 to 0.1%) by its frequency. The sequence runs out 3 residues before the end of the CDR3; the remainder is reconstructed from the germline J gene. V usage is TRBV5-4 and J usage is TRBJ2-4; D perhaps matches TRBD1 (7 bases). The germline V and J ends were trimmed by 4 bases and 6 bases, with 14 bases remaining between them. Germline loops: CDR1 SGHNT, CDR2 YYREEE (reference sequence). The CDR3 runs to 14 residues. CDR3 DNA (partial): TGTGCCAGCAGCGCGGGACAGATGGCAAACATT. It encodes CASSAGQMANI. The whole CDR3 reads CASSAGQMANIQYF. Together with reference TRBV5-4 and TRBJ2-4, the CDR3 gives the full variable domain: ETGVTQSPTHLIKTRGQQVTLRCSSQSGHNTVSWYQQALGQGPQFIFQYYREEENGRGNFPPRFSGLQFPNYSSELNVNALELDDSALYLCASSAGQMANIQYFGAGTRLSVL.

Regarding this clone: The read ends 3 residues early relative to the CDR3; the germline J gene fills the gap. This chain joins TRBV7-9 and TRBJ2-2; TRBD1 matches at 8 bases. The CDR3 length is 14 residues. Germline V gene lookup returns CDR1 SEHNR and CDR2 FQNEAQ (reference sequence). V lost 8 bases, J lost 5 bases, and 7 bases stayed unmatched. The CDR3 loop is CASPAGGGTGELFF. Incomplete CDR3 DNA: TGTGCCAGCCCGGCAGGGGGCGGTACCGGGGAG. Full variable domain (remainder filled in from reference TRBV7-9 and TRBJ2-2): DTGVSQNPRHKITKRGQNVTFRCDPISEHNRLYWYRQTLGQGPEFLTYFQNEAQLEKSRLLSDRFSAERPKGSFSTLEIQRTEQGDSAMYLCASPAGGGTGELFFGEGSRLTVL.

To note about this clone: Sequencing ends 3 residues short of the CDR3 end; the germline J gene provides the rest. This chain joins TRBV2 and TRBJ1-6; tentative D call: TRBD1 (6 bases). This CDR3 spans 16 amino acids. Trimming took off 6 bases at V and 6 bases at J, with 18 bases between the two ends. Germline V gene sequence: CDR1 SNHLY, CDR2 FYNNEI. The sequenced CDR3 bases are TGTGCCAGCAGCCCCGACAGGAGCCACTTTAATTCACCC. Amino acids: CASSPDRSHFNSP. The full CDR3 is CASSPDRSHFNSPLHF.

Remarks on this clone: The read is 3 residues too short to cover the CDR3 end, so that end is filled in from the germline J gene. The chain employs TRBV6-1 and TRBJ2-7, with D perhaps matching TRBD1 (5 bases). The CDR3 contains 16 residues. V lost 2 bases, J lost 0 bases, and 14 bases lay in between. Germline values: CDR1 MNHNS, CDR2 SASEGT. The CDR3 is CASSELRGKSSYEQYF. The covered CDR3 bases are TGTGCCAGCAGTGAACTAAGGGGCAAGAGCTCCTACGAG.

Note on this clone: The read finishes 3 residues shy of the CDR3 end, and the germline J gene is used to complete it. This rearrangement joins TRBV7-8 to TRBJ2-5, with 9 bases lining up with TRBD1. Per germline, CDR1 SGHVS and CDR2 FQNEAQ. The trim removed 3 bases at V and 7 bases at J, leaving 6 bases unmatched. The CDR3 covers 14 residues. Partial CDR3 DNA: TGTGCCAGCAGCTTTAGGACAGGGGATAGGACC. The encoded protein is CASSFRTGDRT. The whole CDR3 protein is CASSFRTGDRTQYF.

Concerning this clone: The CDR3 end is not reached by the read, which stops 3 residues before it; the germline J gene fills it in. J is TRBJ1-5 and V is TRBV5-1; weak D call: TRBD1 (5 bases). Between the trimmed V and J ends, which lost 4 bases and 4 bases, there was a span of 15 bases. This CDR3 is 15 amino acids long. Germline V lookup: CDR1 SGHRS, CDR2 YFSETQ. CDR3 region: CASSPDTGRNQPQHF. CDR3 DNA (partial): TGCGCCAGCAGCCCGGACACCGGACGAAATCAGCCC.

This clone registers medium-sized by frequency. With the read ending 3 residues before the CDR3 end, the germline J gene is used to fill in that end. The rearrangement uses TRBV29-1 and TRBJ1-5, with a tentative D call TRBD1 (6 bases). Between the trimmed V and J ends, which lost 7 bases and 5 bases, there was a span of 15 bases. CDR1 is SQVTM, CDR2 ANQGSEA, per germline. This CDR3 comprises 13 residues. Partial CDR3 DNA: TGCAGCGCCCTCACAGGGTTAGATCAGCCC. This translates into CSALTGLDQP. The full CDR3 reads CSALTGLDQPQHF.

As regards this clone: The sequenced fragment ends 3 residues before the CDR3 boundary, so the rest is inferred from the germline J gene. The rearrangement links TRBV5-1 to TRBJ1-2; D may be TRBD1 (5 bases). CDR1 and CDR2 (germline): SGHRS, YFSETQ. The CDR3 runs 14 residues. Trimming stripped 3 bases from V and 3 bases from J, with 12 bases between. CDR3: CASSWSTEYYGYTF. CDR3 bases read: TGCGCCAGCAGCTGGTCGACAGAATACTATGGC.

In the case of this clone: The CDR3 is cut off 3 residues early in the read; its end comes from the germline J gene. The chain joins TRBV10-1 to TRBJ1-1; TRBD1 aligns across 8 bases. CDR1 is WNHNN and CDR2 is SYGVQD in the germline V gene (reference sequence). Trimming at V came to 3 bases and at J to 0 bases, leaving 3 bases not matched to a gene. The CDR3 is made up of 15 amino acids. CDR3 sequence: CASSDRTGMNTEAFF. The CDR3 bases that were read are TGCGCCAGCAGTGACCGGACAGGGATGAACACTGAA.

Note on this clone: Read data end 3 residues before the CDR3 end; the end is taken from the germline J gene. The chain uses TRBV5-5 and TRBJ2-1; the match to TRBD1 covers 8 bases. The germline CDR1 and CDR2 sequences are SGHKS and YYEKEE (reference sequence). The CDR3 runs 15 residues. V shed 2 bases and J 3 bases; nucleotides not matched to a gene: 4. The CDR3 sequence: CASSLQQGGYNEQFF. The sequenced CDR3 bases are TGTGCCAGCAGCTTACAACAGGGGGGCTACAATGAG.

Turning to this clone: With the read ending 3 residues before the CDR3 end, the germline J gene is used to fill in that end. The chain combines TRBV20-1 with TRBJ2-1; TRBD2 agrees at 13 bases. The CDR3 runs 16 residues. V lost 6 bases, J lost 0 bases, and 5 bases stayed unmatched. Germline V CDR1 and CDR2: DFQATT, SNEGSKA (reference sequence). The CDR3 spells CSARLAGGSSYNEQFF. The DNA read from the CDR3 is TGCAGTGCAAGACTAGCGGGAGGCAGCTCCTACAATGAG.

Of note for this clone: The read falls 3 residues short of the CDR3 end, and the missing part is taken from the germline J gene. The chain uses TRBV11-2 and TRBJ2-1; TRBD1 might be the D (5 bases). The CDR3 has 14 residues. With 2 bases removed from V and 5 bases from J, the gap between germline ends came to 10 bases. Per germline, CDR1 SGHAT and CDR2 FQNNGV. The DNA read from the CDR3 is TGTGCCAGCAGCTTAACAGGAAGCAACAATGAG. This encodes CASSLTGSNNE. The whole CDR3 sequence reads CASSLTGSNNEQFF.

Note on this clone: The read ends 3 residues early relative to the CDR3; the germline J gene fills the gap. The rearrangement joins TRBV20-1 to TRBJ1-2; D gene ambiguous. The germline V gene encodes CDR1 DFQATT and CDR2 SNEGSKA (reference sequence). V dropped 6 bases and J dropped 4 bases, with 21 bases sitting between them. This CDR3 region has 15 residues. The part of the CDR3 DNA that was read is TGCAGTGCCATTTTAGACTTGACGTCATTCTATGGC. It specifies CSAILDLTSFYG. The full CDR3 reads CSAILDLTSFYGYTF.

The part of the CDR3 DNA that was read is TGTGCCAGCAGGGAGACAGGAGAGCAAGAGACC. It is translated as CASRETGEQET. In full, the CDR3 is CASRETGEQETQYF. V is TRBV28 and J is TRBJ2-5, with D possibly matching TRBD1 (6 bases). From the germline J gene comes the end of the CDR3, since the read stops 3 residues before it. V was pared by 6 bases and J by 2 bases, with 13 bases between. The CDR3 totals 14 residues. Germline V gene data show CDR1 as MDHEN and CDR2 as SYDVKM.

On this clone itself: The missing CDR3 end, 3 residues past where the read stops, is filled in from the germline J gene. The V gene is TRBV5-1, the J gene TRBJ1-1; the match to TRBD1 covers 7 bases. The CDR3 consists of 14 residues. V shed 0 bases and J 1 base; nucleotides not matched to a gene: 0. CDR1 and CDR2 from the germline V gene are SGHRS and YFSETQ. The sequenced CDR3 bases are TGCGCCAGCAGCTTGGACAGGGGGAACACTGAA. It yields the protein CASSLDRGNTE. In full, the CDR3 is CASSLDRGNTEAFF.

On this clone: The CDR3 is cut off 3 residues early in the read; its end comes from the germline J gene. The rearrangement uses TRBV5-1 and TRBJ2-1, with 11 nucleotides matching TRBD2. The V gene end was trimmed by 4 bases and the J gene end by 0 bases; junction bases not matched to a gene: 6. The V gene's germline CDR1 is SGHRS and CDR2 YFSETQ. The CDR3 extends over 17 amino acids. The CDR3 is CASSSTSGSYSYNEQFF. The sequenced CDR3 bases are TGCGCCAGCAGCAGTACTAGCGGGAGTTACTCCTACAATGAG.

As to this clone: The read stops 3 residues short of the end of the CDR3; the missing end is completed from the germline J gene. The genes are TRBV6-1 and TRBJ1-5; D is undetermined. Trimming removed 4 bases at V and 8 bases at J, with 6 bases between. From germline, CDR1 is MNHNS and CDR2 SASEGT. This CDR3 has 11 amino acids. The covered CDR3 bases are TGTGCCAGCAGTGGAGACAAGCCC. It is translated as CASSGDKP. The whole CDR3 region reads CASSGDKPQHF.

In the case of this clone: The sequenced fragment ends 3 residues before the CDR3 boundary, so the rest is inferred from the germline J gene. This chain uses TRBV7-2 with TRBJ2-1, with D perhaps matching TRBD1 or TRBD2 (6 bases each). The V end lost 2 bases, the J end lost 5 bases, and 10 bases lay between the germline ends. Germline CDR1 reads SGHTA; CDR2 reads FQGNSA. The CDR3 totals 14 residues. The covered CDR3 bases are TGTGCCAGCAGCTTATCGCGGGACAACAATGAG. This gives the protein CASSLSRDNNE. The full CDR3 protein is CASSLSRDNNEQFF.

CDR3 amino acids: CASSLTGDSGGYTF. The part of the CDR3 DNA that was read is TGTGCCAGTAGTCTTACAGGGGACTCAGGCGGC. The chain carries TRBV19 and TRBJ1-2, with 7 bases that match TRBD1. The read halts 3 residues ahead of the CDR3 end, with the missing end drawn from the germline J gene. Germline V gives CDR1 LNHDA, CDR2 SQIVND (reference sequence). CDR3 size: 14 residues.

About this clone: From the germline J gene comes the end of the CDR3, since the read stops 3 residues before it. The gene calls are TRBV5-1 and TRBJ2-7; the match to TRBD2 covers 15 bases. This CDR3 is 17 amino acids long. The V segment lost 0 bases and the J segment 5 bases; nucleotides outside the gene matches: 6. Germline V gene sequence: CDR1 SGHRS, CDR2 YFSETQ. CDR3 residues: CASSLGTSGRGHDEQYF. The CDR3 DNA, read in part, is TGCGCCAGCAGCTTGGGGACTAGCGGGAGGGGCCACGACGAG.

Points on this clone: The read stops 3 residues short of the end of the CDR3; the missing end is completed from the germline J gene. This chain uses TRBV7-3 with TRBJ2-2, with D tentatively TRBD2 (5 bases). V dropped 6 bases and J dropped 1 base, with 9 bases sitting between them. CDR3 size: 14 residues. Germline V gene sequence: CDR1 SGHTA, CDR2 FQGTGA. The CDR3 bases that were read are TGTGCCAGCAGTCTAGCTGGGAACACCGGGGAG. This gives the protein CASSLAGNTGE. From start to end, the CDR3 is CASSLAGNTGELFF.

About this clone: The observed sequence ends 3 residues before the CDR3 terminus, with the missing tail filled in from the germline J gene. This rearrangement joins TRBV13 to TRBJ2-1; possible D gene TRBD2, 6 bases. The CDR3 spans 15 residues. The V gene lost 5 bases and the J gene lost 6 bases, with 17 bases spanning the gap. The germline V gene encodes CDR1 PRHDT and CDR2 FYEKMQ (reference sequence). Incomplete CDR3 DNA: TGTGCCAGCAGCCCGTGGGGCGGGGAGGCCAATGAG. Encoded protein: CASSPWGGEANE. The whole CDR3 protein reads CASSPWGGEANEQFF.

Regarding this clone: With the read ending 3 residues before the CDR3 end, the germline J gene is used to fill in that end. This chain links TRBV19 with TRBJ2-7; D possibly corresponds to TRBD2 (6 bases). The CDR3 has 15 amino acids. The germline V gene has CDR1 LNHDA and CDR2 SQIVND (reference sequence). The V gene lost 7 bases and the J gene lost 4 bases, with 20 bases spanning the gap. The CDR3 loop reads CASTPRRGRAYEQYF. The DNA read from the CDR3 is TGTGCCAGTACTCCAAGGCGGGGCAGGGCTTACGAG. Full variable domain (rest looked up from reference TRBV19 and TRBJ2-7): DGGITQSPKYLFRKEGQNVTLSCEQNLNHDAMYWYRQDPGQGLRLIYYSQIVNDFQKGDIAEGYSVSREKKESFPLTVTSAQKNPTAFYLCASTPRRGRAYEQYFGPGTRLTVT.

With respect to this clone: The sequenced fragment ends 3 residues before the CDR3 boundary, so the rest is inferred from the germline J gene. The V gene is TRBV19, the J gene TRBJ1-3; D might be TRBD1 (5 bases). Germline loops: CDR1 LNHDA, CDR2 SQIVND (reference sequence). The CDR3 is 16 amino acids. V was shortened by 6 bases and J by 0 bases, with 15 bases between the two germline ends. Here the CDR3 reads CASSRINRSSGNTIYF. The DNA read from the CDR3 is TGTGCCAGTAGCCGTATTAACAGGAGCTCTGGAAACACC. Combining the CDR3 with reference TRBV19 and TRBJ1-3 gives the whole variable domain DGGITQSPKYLFRKEGQNVTLSCEQNLNHDAMYWYRQDPGQGLRLIYYSQIVNDFQKGDIAEGYSVSREKKESFPLTVTSAQKNPTAFYLCASSRINRSSGNTIYFGEGSWLTVV.

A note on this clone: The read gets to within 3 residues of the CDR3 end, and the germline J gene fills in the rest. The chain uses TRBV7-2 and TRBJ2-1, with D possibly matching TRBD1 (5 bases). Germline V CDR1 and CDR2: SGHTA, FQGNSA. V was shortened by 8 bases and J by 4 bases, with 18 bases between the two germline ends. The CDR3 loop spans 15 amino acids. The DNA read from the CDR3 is TGTGCCAGCGGGCAAGACAGTGAACCGTACAATGAG. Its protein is CASGQDSEPYNE. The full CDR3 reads CASGQDSEPYNEQFF.